This TCR beta chain appears in the sequencing data of a study of blood T cell repertoires in COVID-19. Across 20 to 25 US areas, participants ranged in age from about 18 to 100 years. Clinical history reported by participants formed the basis on which cohorts were assigned. The CDR3 extends over 14 amino acids. The germline gives CDR1 KGHSH, CDR2 LQKENI. V dropped 2 bases and J dropped 2 bases, with 8 bases sitting between them. In the authors' workflow: Reference gene primer amplification gave estimated nucleated cell counts. The protocol was immunoSEQ multiplex PCR, while the TCRdb copy is restricted to in-frame clones and leaves out a portion. V and J calls and clone size are as listed in that table; D and trimming were resolved from the DNA. The top ten hold approximately 12% of the sample, which has roughly 170,000 clones, 84% seen once.

The sample comprised PBMCs or T cells enriched from blood (not recorded which). The rearrangement joins TRBV18 to TRBJ2-3; possible D gene TRBD2, 6 bases. The receptor comes from a man between 50 and 59 years old who had recovered from COVID-19. In DNA form, the CDR3 reads TGTGCCAGCTCACCAGGGGGGTACACAGATACGCAGTATTTT. This encodes CASSPGGYTDTQYF.